The 2 T cell receptor beta chains below were found in one sample sequenced in a study of CD8+ T cells in alopecia areata. Sequencing relied on a cDNA template that was reverse transcribed from extracted RNA. The assay was immunoSEQ multiplex PCR, and TCRdb's table has in-frame clones only and misses some. The sample includes about 180,000 clones, roughly 58% seen only once; the top ten take around 15%. Treatment of the sample: oral pan-JAK inhibitor, 5-10 mg twice daily. This material consisted of CD4+ T cells sorted from blood, taken between weeks 55 and 65, from a patient treated with tofacitinib. Receptors originate from a human donor with alopecia areata.

The chain employs TRBV29-1 and TRBJ2-3; D is possibly TRBD2 (5 bases). Between the trimmed V and J ends, which lost 4 bases and 4 bases, there was a span of 12 bases. Germline loops: CDR1 SQVTM, CDR2 ANQGSEA. The CDR3 totals 13 residues. CDR3 DNA: TGCAGCGTTGGGAGGAGGACCGCAGATACGCAGTATTTT. As protein: CSVGRRTADTQYF.

The chain combines TRBV25-1 with TRBJ1-6; 10 bases agree with TRBD1. The length of the CDR3 is 18 residues. Germline assignment: CDR1 MGHDK and CDR2 SYGVNS. The junction had 9 bases not matched to a gene; V was cut back by 0 bases and J by 7 bases. Here the CDR3 DNA reads TGTGCCAGCAGTGAATACCCGTTGACAGGGGGCGGAAATTCACCCCTCCACTTT. It specifies CASSEYPLTGGGNSPLHF. Complete variable domain (other parts from reference TRBV25-1 and TRBJ1-6): EADIYQTPRYLVIGTGKKITLECSQTMGHDKMYWYQQDPGMELHLIHYSYGVNSTEKGDLSSESTVSRIRTEHFPLTLESARPSHTSQYLCASSEYPLTGGGNSPLHFGNGTRLTVT.